This T cell receptor beta chain derives from a study of T cells in Graves' hyperthyroidism and ophthalmopathy. Across the whole study: Peripheral blood was drawn at first diagnosis, prior to all treatment.

Template material for amplifying TCR beta CDR3 regions consisted of RNA transcripts. TCR CDR3 regions were first amplified by RT-PCR with HTBI primers. TCRdb re-called the multiplex PCR reads through MiXCR, storing one row per CDR3 protein. The repertoire consists of about 350,000 distinct CDR3 sequences, with 15% to 20% occurring once and the leading ten covering 15% to 18%. The germline V gene encodes CDR1 SGHTA and CDR2 FQGNSA. The V end was cut by 5 bases, the J end by 0 bases, with 8 bases between. The CDR3 is 13 amino acids. Each person with ophthalmopathy scored at least 3 on the Clinical Activity Score, reached NOSPECS grade 4 or higher, and had been ill under 3 months. The diagnoses drew upon clinical symptoms, serum thyroxine and TRAb, thyroid ultrasound and orbital computed tomography. Each 10 ml fresh peripheral blood draw supplied the PBMCs. This clonotype was found many times.

Material: blood. This TCR came from a woman aged 40 to 50 with Graves' ophthalmopathy. This chain joins TRBV7-2 and TRBJ2-7, with D unclear. The CDR3 loop is CASSPYLSYEQYF. The CDR3 bases are TGTGCCAGCAGCCCCTACCTCTCCTACGAGCAGTACTTC. Combining the CDR3 with reference TRBV7-2 and TRBJ2-7 gives the whole variable domain GAGVSQSPSNKVTEKGKDVELRCDPISGHTALYWYRQSLGQGLEFLIYFQGNSAPDKSGLPSDRFSAERTGGSVSTLTIQRTQQEDSAVYLCASSPYLSYEQYFGPGTRLTVT.